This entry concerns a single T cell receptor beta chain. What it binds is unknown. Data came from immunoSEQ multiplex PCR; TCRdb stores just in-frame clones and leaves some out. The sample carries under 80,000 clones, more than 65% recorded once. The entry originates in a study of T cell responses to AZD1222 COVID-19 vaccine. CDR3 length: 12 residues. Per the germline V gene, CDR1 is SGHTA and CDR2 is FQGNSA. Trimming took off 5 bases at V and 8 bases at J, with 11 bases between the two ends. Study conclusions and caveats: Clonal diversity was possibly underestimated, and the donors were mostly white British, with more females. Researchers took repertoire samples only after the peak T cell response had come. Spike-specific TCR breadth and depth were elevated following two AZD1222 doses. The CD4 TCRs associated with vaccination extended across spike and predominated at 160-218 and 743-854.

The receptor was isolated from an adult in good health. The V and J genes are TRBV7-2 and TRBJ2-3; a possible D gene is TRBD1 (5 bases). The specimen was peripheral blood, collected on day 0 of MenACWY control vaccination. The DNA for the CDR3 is TGTGCCAGCAGCGGAGACAGACCTACGCAGTATTTT. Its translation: CASSGDRPTQYF. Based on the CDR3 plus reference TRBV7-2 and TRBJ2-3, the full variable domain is GAGVSQSPSNKVTEKGKDVELRCDPISGHTALYWYRQSLGQGLEFLIYFQGNSAPDKSGLPSDRFSAERTGGSVSTLTIQRTQQEDSAVYLCASSGDRPTQYFGPGTRLTVL.